The rows below give T cell receptor beta chains drawn from one sample of a study of T cells after yellow fever vaccination. A single record per CDR3 protein comes from TCRdb applying MiXCR to the 5' RACE reads. The sample carries about 74,000 distinct CDR3 sequences, approximately 7% recorded once. The material was CD8+ T cells sorted from PBMCs, obtained 5 to 6 days after the first yellow fever vaccination. The receptor set was obtained from a man aged 18 to 30 who received the YFV17D yellow fever vaccine. CDR3s include the opening cysteine and the closing phenylalanine or tryptophan.

j_call | v_call | cdr3_aa
TRBJ1-6 | TRBV6-5 | CASSFATANSPLHF
TRBJ1-6 | TRBV7-9 | CASSSKDRASSPLHF
TRBJ2-1 | TRBV12-3/TRBV12-4 | CASTGGFTTEQFF
TRBJ2-7 | TRBV4-1 | CASSLGTSWPYEQYF
TRBJ2-3 | TRBV7-9 | CASSFVGLGTTDTQYF
TRBJ1-1 | TRBV5-1 | CASRRFRGPNTEAFF
TRBJ1-2 | TRBV11-2 | CASSSRGSYGYTF
TRBJ2-5 | TRBV20-1 | CSAYELRETQYF
TRBJ2-3 | TRBV12-3/TRBV12-4 | CASSLAGSGTDTQYF
TRBJ2-7 | TRBV5-1 | CASSLAVVGGFDEQYF
TRBJ2-4 | TRBV5-4 | CASSHLGGNRANIQYF
TRBJ1-1 | TRBV11-2 | CASSLDRGPGPNTEAFF
TRBJ2-1 | TRBV24-1 | CATRRTGGRSYNEQFF
TRBJ2-3 | TRBV29-1 | CSVEGDRAGRADTQYF
TRBJ2-2 | TRBV11-1 | CASSSLGPGELFF